A single sample gave rise to the 24 T cell receptor beta chains below, sequenced in a study of T cells in Graves' hyperthyroidism and ophthalmopathy. TCR beta CDR3 regions were amplified from RNA transcripts. The HTBI primer set drove a first-round RT-PCR of the TCR CDR3. TCRdb ran MiXCR on the multiplex PCR reads and lists one entry per CDR3 protein. The repertoire holds under 450,000 distinct CDR3 sequences, with approximately 15% as singletons. The sequenced material came from blood. The receptors were sampled from a woman aged 18-29 years with Graves' hyperthyroidism.

This chain connects TRBV6-1 to TRBJ2-1; D remains ambiguous. Trimming took off 2 bases at V and 8 bases at J, with 4 bases between the two ends. There are 11 residues in the CDR3. From germline, CDR1 is MNHNS and CDR2 SASEGT. The CDR3 DNA reads as TGTGCCAGCAGTGAAAGGGATGAGCAGTTCTTC. This gives the protein CASSERDEQFF.

In this sample, this clonotype turned up many times. V and J are TRBV7-9 and TRBJ1-5; TRBD1 is a possible D gene (5 bases). The CDR3 extends over 15 amino acids. V was shortened by 5 bases and J by 6 bases, with 17 bases between the two germline ends. Germline V gene data show CDR1 as SEHNR and CDR2 as FQNEAQ (reference sequence). CDR3 sequence (DNA): TGTGCCAGCAGCCCGACGGGGCAGGGCGGTCAGCCCCAGCATTTT. Protein: CASSPTGQGGQPQHF. Drawing the rest from reference TRBV7-9 and TRBJ1-5, the complete variable domain is DTGVSQNPRHKITKRGQNVTFRCDPISEHNRLYWYRQTLGQGPEFLTYFQNEAQLEKSRLLSDRFSAERPKGSFSTLEIQRTEQGDSAMYLCASSPTGQGGQPQHFGDGTRLSIL.

This clonotype showed up many times. The rearrangement links TRBV4-1 to TRBJ2-7; no definite D call. Trimming took off 1 base at V and 0 bases at J, with 10 bases between the two ends. Germline CDR1 and CDR2: MGHRA and YSYEKL. This CDR3 region has 15 residues. The CDR3, as DNA: TGCGCCAGCAGCCAAGGACTGCGGAGCTCCTACGAGCAGTACTTC. Encoded protein: CASSQGLRSSYEQYF.

There are a few counts of this clonotype. The rearrangement uses TRBV6-5 and TRBJ1-6; 8 bases align to TRBD1. The V gene's germline CDR1 is MNHEY and CDR2 SVGAGI. The CDR3 contains 18 residues. V lost 0 bases to trimming and J lost 9 bases; unmatched junction nucleotides: 13. The CDR3 DNA reads as TGTGCCAGCAGTTACTCGGGGCCGGCGGGGACAGGAGGTTCACCCCTCCACTTT. Its translation is CASSYSGPAGTGGSPLHF.

The chain recombines TRBV10-3 with TRBJ2-2, with D uncertain. CDR1 ENHRY and CDR2 SYGVKD come from the germline V gene. The CDR3 is 15 residues long. Trimming took off 5 bases at V and 2 bases at J, with 12 bases between the two ends. For the CDR3, the DNA is TGTGCCATCAGTTCCTATGAGAGAAACACCGGGGAGCTGTTTTTT. This translates into CAISSYERNTGELFF.

This clonotype has ten or more counts. The chain has TRBV7-2 and TRBJ2-5; 10 bases align to TRBD2. Germline CDR1 is SGHTA and CDR2 is FQGNSA. With 0 bases clipped from V and 8 bases from J, the junction kept 12 bases outside the gene matches. The CDR3 has 17 amino acids. The CDR3 loop reads CASSLASGGAVAPTQYF. For the CDR3, the DNA is TGTGCCAGCAGCTTAGCCAGCGGGGGGGCCGTTGCGCCCACCCAGTACTTC.

This clonotype was counted many times. The gene calls are TRBV7-3 and TRBJ2-5; D assignment may be TRBD1 or TRBD2 (6 bases each). The V gene's germline CDR1 is SGHTA and CDR2 FQGTGA. There are 16 residues in the CDR3. The V end was cut by 4 bases, the J end by 4 bases, with 19 bases between. The CDR3 sequence is CASSSQAAGGGETQYF. The CDR3 region has the DNA TGTGCCAGCAGCTCCCAAGCGGCCGGAGGGGGAGAGACCCAGTACTTC.

The chain employs TRBV6-5 and TRBJ2-1, with D possibly TRBD2 on 5 matching bases. The V and J ends lost 4 bases and 8 bases respectively, with 12 bases between them. This CDR3 spans 13 amino acids. Germline V gives CDR1 MNHEY, CDR2 SVGAGI. CDR3 coding DNA: TGTGCCAGCAGTTTATGGAGGTCTCATGAGCAGTTCTTC. Amino acids: CASSLWRSHEQFF.

This clonotype was seen only a few times. The chain uses TRBV7-9 and TRBJ2-1; TRBD1 is a possible D gene (6 bases). CDR1 SEHNR and CDR2 FQNEAQ come from the germline V gene (reference sequence). Trimming stripped 4 bases from V and 7 bases from J, with 11 bases between. The CDR3 length is 13 residues. For the CDR3, the DNA is TGTGCCAGCAGCTCTCACAGGGTTAATGAGCAGTTCTTC. Translation gives CASSSHRVNEQFF.

J is TRBJ2-7 and V is TRBV9; D possibly uses TRBD1 or TRBD2 (5 bases each). CDR1 and CDR2 from the germline V gene are SGDLS and YYNGEE. The V end was cut by 3 bases, the J end by 1 base, with 17 bases between. The CDR3 is 16 amino acids. The CDR3 sequence is CASSASMGDGSYEQYF. DNA of the CDR3: TGTGCCAGCAGCGCTTCTATGGGGGACGGGTCCTACGAGCAGTACTTC.

V usage is TRBV4-1 and J usage is TRBJ2-1, with D unclear. CDR1 and CDR2 (germline): MGHRA, YSYEKL. CDR3 length equals 18 residues. Trimming took 0 bases from V and 0 from J, leaving 15 bases between them. This chain's CDR3 is CASSQDLKVWASYNEQFF. In DNA, the CDR3 is TGCGCCAGCAGCCAAGATCTAAAGGTGTGGGCCTCCTACAATGAGCAGTTCTTC.

This clonotype was seen ten or more times. The J gene is TRBJ1-1, the V gene TRBV12-3 or TRBV12-4; D is possibly TRBD1 (5 bases). Trimming removed 6 bases at V and 6 bases at J, with 17 bases between. The CDR3 loop spans 14 amino acids. The CDR3 DNA reads as TGTGCCAGCAGCCCCGGGGGGGGGGGGGCTGAAGCTTTCTTT. Translating it yields CASSPGGGGAEAFF.

A word on this clonotype: Sequence at one end of the junction differs from germline and may be a read error. This chain uses TRBV20-1 with TRBJ1-6; D perhaps matches TRBD1 (6 bases). The CDR3 has 16 amino acids. Germline V gives CDR1 DFQATT, CDR2 SNEGSKA (reference sequence). CDR3 in DNA: TGCGGTGCTAGAGATGGATCGGGGACAATCCACTCACCCCTCCACTTT. Translating it yields CGARDGSGTIHSPLHF.

This clonotype was seen repeatedly, ten times or more. This chain links TRBV3-1 with TRBJ2-3; TRBD2 matches 11 bases. CDR1 is LGHDT and CDR2 is YNNKEL in the germline V gene (reference sequence). The CDR3 is 18 amino acids. V shed 1 base and J 3 bases; nucleotides not matched to a gene: 9. The CDR3 is CASSQVRGTSGVTDTQYF. For the CDR3, the DNA is TGTGCCAGCAGCCAAGTTCGGGGGACTAGCGGAGTGACAGATACGCAGTATTTT.

J is TRBJ1-1 and V is TRBV28; D is possibly TRBD1 (6 bases). The CDR3 is made up of 14 amino acids. CDR1 and CDR2 (germline): MDHEN, SYDVKM. V gave up 6 bases and J gave up 1 base, with 12 bases separating them. CDR3 sequence: CASRLGGENTEAFF. The DNA of the CDR3 is TGTGCCAGCAGACTAGGGGGGGAGAACACTGAAGCTTTCTTT.

This clonotype was counted a few times. A read error may be the cause here, since a much bigger clone is one base away. Because it lacks the conserved phenylalanine or tryptophan at the end, this CDR3 is likely a read error. The chain links TRBV20-1 to TRBJ1-5, with TRBD1 matching 7 bases. V dropped 3 bases and J dropped 3; count of bases not matched to a gene: 5. Germline CDR1 DFQATT, CDR2 SNEGSKA (reference sequence). The CDR3 has 14 residues. CDR3 residues: CSARRQGNNQPQHL. The CDR3 bases are TGCAGTGCTAGGCGACAGGGCAACAATCAGCCCCAGCATCTT.

This clonotype showed up many times. The chain has TRBV5-6 and TRBJ1-5; D ambiguous. The CDR3 covers 14 residues. V was shortened by 3 bases and J by 4 bases, with 11 bases between the two germline ends. CDR1 and CDR2 from the germline V gene are SGHDT and YYEEEE. The CDR3 here is CASSSDQVNQPQHF. The CDR3 coding sequence is TGTGCCAGCAGCTCCGATCAGGTGAATCAGCCCCAGCATTTT.

This clonotype was seen ten or more times. The chain has TRBV12-3 or TRBV12-4 and TRBJ1-2, with 7 nucleotides matching TRBD1. This CDR3 is 13 amino acids long. J was trimmed by 4 bases and V by 5 bases; bases with no gene match: 4. The CDR3, as DNA: TGTGCCAGCAGTCCGACAGGGACCTATGGCTACACCTTC. Encoded protein: CASSPTGTYGYTF.

Many counts were recorded for this clonotype. The rearrangement joins TRBV28 to TRBJ1-5; D is undetermined. There are 13 residues in the CDR3. Germline CDR1 is MDHEN and CDR2 is SYDVKM. V was cut by 0 bases and J by 4 bases, with 4 bases left in between. CDR3 residues: CASSLWSNQPQHF. The CDR3 DNA reads TGTGCCAGCAGTTTATGGTCGAATCAGCCCCAGCATTTT.

The chain couples TRBV11-2 to TRBJ1-1; no clear D gene. Deletions cut 0 bases from V and 2 bases from J, with 10 bases between. The CDR3 loop spans 15 amino acids. Germline CDR1 reads SGHAT; CDR2 reads FQNNGV. In DNA, the CDR3 is TGTGCCAGCAGCTTAGATCACCGGGTAAACACTGAAGCTTTCTTT. Translating gives CASSLDHRVNTEAFF.

This clonotype showed up many times. The chain carries TRBV12-5 and TRBJ2-4; the match to TRBD1 covers 7 bases. The V gene's germline CDR1 is LGHNT and CDR2 FRNRAP. The CDR3 consists of 14 residues. The V segment lost 4 bases and the J segment 5 bases; nucleotides outside the gene matches: 5. The CDR3 reads CASGSPGQQNIQYF. The DNA of the CDR3 is TGTGCTAGTGGTTCGCCGGGACAGCAAAACATTCAGTACTTC.

In this sample, this clonotype turned up a few times. The chain employs TRBV3-1 and TRBJ1-1; D not resolved. Trimming removed 7 bases at V and 6 bases at J, with 12 bases between. CDR1 and CDR2 from the germline V gene are LGHDT and YNNKEL (reference sequence). The CDR3 length is 12 residues. In nucleotides, the CDR3 is TGTGCCAGCAACGATGGGGAGGCTGAAGCTTTCTTT. As protein: CASNDGEAEAFF.

The CDR3 coding sequence is TGCAGTGCTAGAGAGAGGGTGGACTATGGCTACACCTTC. Translating gives CSARERVDYGYTF. The chain is built from TRBV20-1 and TRBJ1-2, with D unresolved. CDR3 size: 13 residues. CDR1 is DFQATT and CDR2 is SNEGSKA in the germline V gene (reference sequence). Trimming removed 0 bases from V and 3 bases from J, with 8 bases in between.

This rearrangement joins TRBV19 to TRBJ2-2, with no clear D. Trimming removed 7 bases from V and 2 bases from J, with 8 bases in between. The CDR3 has 13 amino acids. Germline-derived CDR1 and CDR2 are LNHDA and SQIVND (reference sequence). The CDR3 protein is CASNAANTGELFF. The CDR3 DNA reads as TGTGCCAGTAATGCAGCCAACACCGGGGAGCTGTTTTTT.